Listed below are T cell receptor beta chains from one sample, sequenced in a study of CD8+CD57+ T cells in acquired aplastic anemia. MiXCR, run by TCRdb on the reads, gives a single entry per CDR3 protein. The sample lists just over 200,000 distinct CDR3 sequences, roughly 60% occurring once. The sequenced material came from sorted CD4+, CD8+, or CD8+CD57+ T cells (not recorded which) from PBMCs. The source of these receptors is a human donor with aplastic anemia. Each CDR3 is given without its conserved first and last residue. Rows may omit the clone size; those that give it use once, few, many or a size class.

CDR3aa	j_gene	v_gene	abundance
SVENHTEAF	TRBJ1-1	TRBV29-1	-
ASRKGQPPSPLH	TRBJ1-6	TRBV19	few
ASSDKPTTGEVNYEQY	TRBJ2-7	TRBV19	-
ASSHAGPNEQF	TRBJ2-1	TRBV3-1	-
ATSNRVVSNEQF	TRBJ2-1	TRBV24-1	few
SVEATSRNGYT	TRBJ1-2	TRBV29-1	-
AISEMTGRSIEQY	TRBJ2-7	TRBV10-3	-
SASLTGKGNQPQH	TRBJ1-5	TRBV20-1	-
ASSLGIQGAGEKLF	TRBJ1-4	TRBV5-6	-
SVDPGVENEQY	TRBJ2-7	TRBV29-1	-
ASSPSSSYNSPLH	TRBJ1-6	TRBV18	-
ASSFQAGPTYNEQF	TRBJ2-1	TRBV7-6	-
ASSQAFAAEQY	TRBJ2-7	TRBV4-1	-
ASSLAGSSEAF	TRBJ1-1	TRBV5-1	-
ASSPPGYGYT	TRBJ1-2	TRBV7-8	-
ATSRGHGVSDTQY	TRBJ2-3	TRBV15	-
ASSLSAGAKGNTIY	TRBJ1-3	TRBV5-4	many
ASSLGTYNEQF	TRBJ2-1	TRBV12-3/TRBV12-4	many
SARAKPDRAGETQY	TRBJ2-5	TRBV20-1	few
ASSMGVNSYEQY	TRBJ2-7	TRBV19	many
ASSEDLMNTEAF	TRBJ1-1	TRBV9	many
ASSPATSWRQETQY	TRBJ2-5	TRBV14	once
ATSSPSRVTSYEQY	TRBJ2-7	TRBV15	-
ATSRGPVGANTEAF	TRBJ1-1	TRBV15	once
SARDFRRGGTGELF	TRBJ2-2	TRBV20-1	-
SARVTLGAYEQY	TRBJ2-7	TRBV20-1	-
AISGREGTEAF	TRBJ1-1	TRBV10-3	-
ASSRDTSNYGYT	TRBJ1-2	TRBV25-1	few
ASSPRVYGNQPQH	TRBJ1-5	TRBV19	-
ASSAMLNTEAF	TRBJ1-1	TRBV6-4	few
SVILAGVSQETQY	TRBJ2-5	TRBV29-1	-
ASTLTGLAF	TRBJ1-1	TRBV7-2	-
ASSIGRYTGELF	TRBJ2-2	TRBV19	-
SARAGPDTQY	TRBJ2-3	TRBV20-1	-
ASSLWAHPSGTGGDYGYT	TRBJ1-2	TRBV15	-
ASSVLEGGDEQF	TRBJ2-1	TRBV9	few
ASSLGSTVTYGYT	TRBJ1-2	TRBV7-8	-